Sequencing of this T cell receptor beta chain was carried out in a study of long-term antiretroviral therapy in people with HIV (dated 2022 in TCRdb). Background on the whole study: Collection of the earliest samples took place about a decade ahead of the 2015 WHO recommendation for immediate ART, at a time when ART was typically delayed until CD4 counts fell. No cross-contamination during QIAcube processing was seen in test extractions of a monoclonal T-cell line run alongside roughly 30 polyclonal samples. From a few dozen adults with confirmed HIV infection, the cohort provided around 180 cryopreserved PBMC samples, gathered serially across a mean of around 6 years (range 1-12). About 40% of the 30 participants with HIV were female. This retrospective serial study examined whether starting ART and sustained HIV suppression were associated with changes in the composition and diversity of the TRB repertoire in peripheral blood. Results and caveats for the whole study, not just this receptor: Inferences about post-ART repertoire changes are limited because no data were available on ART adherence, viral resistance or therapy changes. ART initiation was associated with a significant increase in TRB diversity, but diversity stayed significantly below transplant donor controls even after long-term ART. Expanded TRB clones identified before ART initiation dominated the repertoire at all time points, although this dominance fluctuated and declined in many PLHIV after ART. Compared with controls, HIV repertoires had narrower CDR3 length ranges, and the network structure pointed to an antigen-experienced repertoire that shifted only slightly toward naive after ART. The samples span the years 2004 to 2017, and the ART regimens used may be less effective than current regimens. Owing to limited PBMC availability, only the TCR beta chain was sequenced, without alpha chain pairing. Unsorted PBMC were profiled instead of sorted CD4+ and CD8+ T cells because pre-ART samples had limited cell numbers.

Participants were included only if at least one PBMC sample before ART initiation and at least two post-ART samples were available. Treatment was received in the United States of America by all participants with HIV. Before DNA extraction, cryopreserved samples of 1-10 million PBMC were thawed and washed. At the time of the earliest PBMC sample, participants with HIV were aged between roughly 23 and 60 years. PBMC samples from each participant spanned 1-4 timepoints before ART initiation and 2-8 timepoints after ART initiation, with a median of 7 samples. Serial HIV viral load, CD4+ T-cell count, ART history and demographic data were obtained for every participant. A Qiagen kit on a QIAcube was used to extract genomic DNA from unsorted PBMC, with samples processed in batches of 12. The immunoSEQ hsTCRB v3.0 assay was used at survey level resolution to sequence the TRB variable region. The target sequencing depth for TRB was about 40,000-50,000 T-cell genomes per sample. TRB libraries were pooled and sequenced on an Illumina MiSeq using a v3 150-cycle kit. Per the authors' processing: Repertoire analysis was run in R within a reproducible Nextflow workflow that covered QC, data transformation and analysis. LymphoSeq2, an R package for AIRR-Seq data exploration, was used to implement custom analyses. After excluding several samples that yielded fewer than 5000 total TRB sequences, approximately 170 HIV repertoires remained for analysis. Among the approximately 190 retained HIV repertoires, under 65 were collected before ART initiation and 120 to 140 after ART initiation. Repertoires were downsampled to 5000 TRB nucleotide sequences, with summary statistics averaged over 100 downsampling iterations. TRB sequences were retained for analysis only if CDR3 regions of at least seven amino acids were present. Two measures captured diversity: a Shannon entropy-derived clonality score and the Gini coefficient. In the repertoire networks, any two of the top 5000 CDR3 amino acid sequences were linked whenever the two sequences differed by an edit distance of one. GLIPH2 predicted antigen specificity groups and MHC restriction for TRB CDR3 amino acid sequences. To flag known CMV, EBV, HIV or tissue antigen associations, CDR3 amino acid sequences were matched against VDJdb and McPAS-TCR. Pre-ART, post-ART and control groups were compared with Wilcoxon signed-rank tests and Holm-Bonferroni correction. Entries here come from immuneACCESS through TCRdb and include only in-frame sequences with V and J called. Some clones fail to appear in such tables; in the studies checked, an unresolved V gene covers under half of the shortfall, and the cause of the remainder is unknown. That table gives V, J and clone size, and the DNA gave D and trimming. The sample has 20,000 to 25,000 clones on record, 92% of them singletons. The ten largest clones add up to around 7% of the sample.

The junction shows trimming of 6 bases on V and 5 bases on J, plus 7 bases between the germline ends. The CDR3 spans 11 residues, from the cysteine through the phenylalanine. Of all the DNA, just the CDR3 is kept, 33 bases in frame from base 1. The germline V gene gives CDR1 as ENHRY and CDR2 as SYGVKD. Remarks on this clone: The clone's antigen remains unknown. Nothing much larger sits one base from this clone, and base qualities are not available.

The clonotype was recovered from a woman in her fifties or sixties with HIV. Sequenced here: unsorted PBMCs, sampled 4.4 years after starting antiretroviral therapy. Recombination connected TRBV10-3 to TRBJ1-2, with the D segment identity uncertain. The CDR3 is CAISDGYGYTF. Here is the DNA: TGTGCCATCAGCGACGGATATGGCTACACCTTC.